The 14 T cell receptor beta chains below come from one sample, sequenced in a study of cytomegalovirus exposure and HLA in healthy donors. The PCR was carried out with 60 Vbeta primers and 13 Jbeta primers. The repertoire was sequenced with immunoSEQ multiplex PCR; TCRdb's copy has only in-frame clones and lacks some. Of some 150,000 clones listed, 65% to 85% are singletons. Sequencing was performed on PBMCs. All receptors derive from a woman aged 25 to 39 in good health and CMV-seropositive.

The chain uses TRBV7-2 and TRBJ2-2; 8 bases fit TRBD2. The CDR3 runs 16 residues. The trim removed 5 bases at V and 4 bases at J, leaving 9 bases unmatched. CDR1 and CDR2 from the germline V gene are SGHTA and FQGNSA. The CDR3 sequence: CASSQSRGGPTGELFF. The CDR3 coding sequence is TGTGCCAGCAGCCAAAGCCGGGGGGGCCCCACCGGGGAGCTGTTTTTT.

The genes are TRBV5-1 and TRBJ1-2, with 9 bases fitting TRBD1. V lost 4 bases and J lost 5; bases outside the gene matches: 9. The CDR3 consists of 15 residues. Germline V gene sequence: CDR1 SGHRS, CDR2 YFSETQ. Written as DNA, the CDR3 is TGCGCCAGCAGCAACCTAGAGGGGACAGGGTATGGCTACACCTTC. It codes for CASSNLEGTGYGYTF.

The chain links TRBV19 to TRBJ1-5; 7 nucleotides match TRBD1. The germline CDR1 and CDR2 sequences are LNHDA and SQIVND (reference sequence). The CDR3 consists of 16 residues. With 5 bases clipped from V and 2 bases from J, the junction kept 9 bases outside the gene matches. DNA of the CDR3: TGTGCCAGTAGTCCAACCAACAGGGGACGCAATCAGCCCCAGCATTTT. Its protein product is CASSPTNRGRNQPQHF.

CDR3 DNA: TGTGCCAGCAGCATTAGCGGGGGGCAAGAGACCCAGTACTTC. This codes for CASSISGGQETQYF. The J gene is TRBJ2-5, the V gene TRBV11-3; 10 nucleotides match TRBD2. This CDR3 is built from 14 residues. V gave up 5 bases and J gave up 2 bases; unmatched junction bases: 2. Germline V gives CDR1 SGHNT, CDR2 YENEEA.

This clone was counted a few times. The rearrangement joins TRBV5-1 to TRBJ2-1, with 10 nucleotides matching TRBD1. The V segment lost 2 bases and the J segment 5 bases; nucleotides outside the gene matches: 4. CDR3 length equals 15 residues. CDR1 and CDR2 from the germline V gene are SGHRS and YFSETQ. The CDR3 reads CASSLGTGDHNEQFF. As DNA, the CDR3 is TGCGCCAGCAGCTTAGGGACAGGGGACCACAATGAGCAGTTCTTC.

This sequence joins TRBV14 and TRBJ2-5; tentative D call: TRBD1 (5 bases). Germline CDR1 reads SGHDN; CDR2 reads FVKESK. The CDR3 runs 15 residues. V lost 1 base, J lost 0 bases, and 9 bases lay in between. CDR3 protein: CASSQGQRYQETQYF. The CDR3 DNA sequence: TGTGCCAGCAGCCAAGGACAGCGCTACCAAGAGACCCAGTACTTC.

Regarding this clone: Germline is not matched at one junction end, which may reflect a read error. The chain has TRBV18 and TRBJ1-3; D unclear. The CDR3 is 17 amino acids. The germline V gene has CDR1 KGHSH and CDR2 LQKENI. CDR3 region: CASSPEAFTDSENTIYF. CDR3 bases: TGTGCCAGCTCACCCGAGGCGTTTACGGACTCTGAAAACACCATATATTTT.

Concerning this clone itself: Other DNA sequences in the same sample also yield this CDR3. The chain has TRBV7-9 and TRBJ1-2; possible D gene TRBD1, 6 bases. V was cut by 5 bases and J by 2 bases, with 9 bases left in between. Germline V gene lookup returns CDR1 SEHNR and CDR2 FQNEAQ (reference sequence). This CDR3 comprises 13 residues. The CDR3 DNA is TGTGCCAGCAGCCTCGGACAGAACTATGGCTACACCTTC. This gives the protein CASSLGQNYGYTF.

The V gene is TRBV28, the J gene TRBJ2-5, with D perhaps matching TRBD1 (6 bases). The CDR3 runs 15 residues. Trimming took off 5 bases at V and 1 base at J, with 14 bases between the two ends. Germline loops: CDR1 MDHEN, CDR2 SYDVKM. The CDR3 DNA follows: TGTGCCAGCAGTCGCCGGACAGTTTTCCAAGAGACCCAGTACTTC. Its translation is CASSRRTVFQETQYF.

V is TRBV4-3 and J is TRBJ2-1; D may be TRBD2 (5 bases). The V gene lost 0 bases and the J gene lost 7 bases, with 10 bases spanning the gap. Germline V CDR1 and CDR2: LGHNA, YSLEER. The CDR3 sequence is 14 residues long. The CDR3 spells CASSQDPSGNEQFF. Written as DNA, the CDR3 is TGCGCCAGCAGCCAAGATCCATCGGGGAATGAGCAGTTCTTC.

This clone was observed a few times. The V call is TRBV10-3, the J call TRBJ2-7; 7 bases align to TRBD1. The germline CDR1 and CDR2 sequences are ENHRY and SYGVKD. The CDR3 totals 19 residues. Unmatched junction bases numbered 14, after V lost 0 bases and J lost 0 bases. The CDR3 protein is CAISESKRTGRMGSYEQYF. The CDR3 DNA is TGTGCCATCAGTGAGTCGAAACGGACAGGTCGGATGGGCTCCTACGAGCAGTACTTC.

The V gene is TRBV12-5, the J gene TRBJ1-4; perhaps TRBD1 as D (5 bases). The germline gives CDR1 LGHNT, CDR2 FRNRAP. The CDR3 totals 17 residues. V dropped 0 bases and J dropped 6 bases, with 17 bases sitting between them. As DNA, the CDR3 is TGTGCTAGTGGTTTGGTACCGTGGGCCTCGGGGGATGAAAAACTGTTTTTT. Translation: CASGLVPWASGDEKLFF.

The chain joins TRBV7-9 to TRBJ2-6, with TRBD1 matching over 7 bases. CDR1 and CDR2 (germline): SEHNR, FQNEAQ (reference sequence). The ends lost 8 bases at V and 0 bases at J; junction bases unmatched: 16. The length of the CDR3 is 19 residues. CDR3 region: CASGNRTSQGVSGANVLTF. In DNA, the CDR3 is TGTGCCAGCGGGAATAGGACATCCCAGGGGGTCTCTGGGGCCAACGTCCTGACTTTC.

The chain has TRBV6-5 and TRBJ1-6; D is unclear. The germline V gene encodes CDR1 MNHEY and CDR2 SVGAGI. The CDR3 runs to 14 residues. Trimming took off 4 bases at V and 4 bases at J, with 8 bases between the two ends. The CDR3 DNA reads TGTGCCAGCAGTTTACTCCAATATAATTCACCCCTCCACTTT. It codes for CASSLLQYNSPLHF.